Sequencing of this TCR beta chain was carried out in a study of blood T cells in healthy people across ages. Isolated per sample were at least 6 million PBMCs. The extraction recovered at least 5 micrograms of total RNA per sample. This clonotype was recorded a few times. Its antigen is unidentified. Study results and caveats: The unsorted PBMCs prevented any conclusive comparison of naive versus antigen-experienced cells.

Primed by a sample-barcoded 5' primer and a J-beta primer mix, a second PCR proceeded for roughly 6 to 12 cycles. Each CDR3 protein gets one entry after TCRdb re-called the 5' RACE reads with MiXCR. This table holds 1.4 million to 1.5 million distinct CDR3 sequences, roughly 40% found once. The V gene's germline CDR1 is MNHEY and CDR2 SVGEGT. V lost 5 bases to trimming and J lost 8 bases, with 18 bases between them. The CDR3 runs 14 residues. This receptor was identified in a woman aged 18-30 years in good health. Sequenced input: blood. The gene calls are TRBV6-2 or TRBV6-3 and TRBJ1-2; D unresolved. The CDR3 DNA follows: TGTGCCAGCAGTCGACCCTCGGTGGGGTCGGGCTACACCTTC. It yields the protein CASSRPSVGSGYTF.